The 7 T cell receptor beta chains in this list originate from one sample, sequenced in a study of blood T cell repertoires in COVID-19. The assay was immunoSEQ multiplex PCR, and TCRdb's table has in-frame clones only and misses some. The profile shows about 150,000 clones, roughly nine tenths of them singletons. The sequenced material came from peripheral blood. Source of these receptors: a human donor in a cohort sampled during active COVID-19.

The CDR3: CASSKGGAGEPQHF. In DNA, the CDR3 is TGTGCCAGCAGCAAAGGGGGCGCAGGGGAGCCCCAGCATTTT. The chain recombines TRBV7-2 with TRBJ1-5; TRBD1 matches 7 bases. From germline, CDR1 is SGHTA and CDR2 FQGNSA. This CDR3 region has 14 residues. The J segment lost 8 bases and the V segment lost 5 bases, leaving 9 bases of the junction unmatched.

As DNA, the CDR3 is TGCGCCAGCAGCTTGGGATTGGACAGGGGGCGCGGTCTTTGGAATTCACCCCTCCACTTT. It yields the protein CASSLGLDRGRGLWNSPLHF. This chain joins TRBV5-1 and TRBJ1-6; 11 bases align to TRBD1. This CDR3 comprises 20 residues. The V segment lost 0 bases and the J segment 7 bases; nucleotides outside the gene matches: 15. Germline V gene sequence: CDR1 SGHRS, CDR2 YFSETQ. The entire variable domain, with the rest obtained from reference TRBV5-1 and TRBJ1-6, is as follows: KAGVTQTPRYLIKTRGQQVTLSCSPISGHRSVSWYQQTPGQGLQFLFEYFSETQRNKGNFPGRFSGRQFSNSRSEMNVSTLELGDSALYLCASSLGLDRGRGLWNSPLHFGNGTRLTVT.

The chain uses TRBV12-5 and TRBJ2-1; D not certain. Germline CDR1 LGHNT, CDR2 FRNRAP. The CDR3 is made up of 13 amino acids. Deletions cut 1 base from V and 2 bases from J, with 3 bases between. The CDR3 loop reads CASGLGAYNEQFF. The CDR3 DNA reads TGTGCTAGTGGTTTGGGAGCCTACAATGAGCAGTTCTTC.

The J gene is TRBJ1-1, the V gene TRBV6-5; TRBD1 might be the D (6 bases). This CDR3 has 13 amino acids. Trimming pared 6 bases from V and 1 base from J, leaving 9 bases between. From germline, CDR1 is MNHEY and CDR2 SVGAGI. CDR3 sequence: CASRTQGNTEAFF. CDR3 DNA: TGTGCCAGCAGAACACAGGGGAACACTGAAGCTTTCTTT.

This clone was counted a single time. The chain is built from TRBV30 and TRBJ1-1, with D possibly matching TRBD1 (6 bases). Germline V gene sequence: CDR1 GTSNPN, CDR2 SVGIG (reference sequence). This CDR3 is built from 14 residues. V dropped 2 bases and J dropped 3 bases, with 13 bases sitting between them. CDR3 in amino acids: CAWSRGTRYTEAFF. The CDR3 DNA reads TGTGCCTGGAGTAGGGGGACAAGGTACACTGAAGCTTTCTTT.

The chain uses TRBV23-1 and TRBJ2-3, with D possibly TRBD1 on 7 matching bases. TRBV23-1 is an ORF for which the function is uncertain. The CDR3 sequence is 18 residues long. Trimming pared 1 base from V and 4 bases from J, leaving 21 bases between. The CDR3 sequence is CASSQFWAPGGIADTQYF. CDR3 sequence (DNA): TGCGCCAGCAGTCAATTTTGGGCCCCAGGGGGGATTGCAGATACGCAGTATTTT.

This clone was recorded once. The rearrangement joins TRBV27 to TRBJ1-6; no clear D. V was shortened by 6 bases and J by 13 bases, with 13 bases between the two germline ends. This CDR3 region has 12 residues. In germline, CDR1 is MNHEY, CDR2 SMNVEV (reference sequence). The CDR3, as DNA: TGTGCCAGCAGACCCGTTAATAGCCCCCTCCACTTT. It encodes CASRPVNSPLHF.